These 4 T cell receptor beta chains were sequenced from one sample in a study of response to subunit inactivated influenza vaccine. TCRdb reanalysed the RT-PCR reads using MiXCR and keeps one entry per CDR3 protein. This table has 800,000 or so distinct CDR3 sequences, about 20% appearing once. The source material was PBMCs from blood, sampled roughly 5 days after vaccination. These receptors came from a man over 45 who received an inactivated influenza vaccine.

The rearrangement links TRBV20-1 to TRBJ1-5; no reliable D call. The CDR3 spans 12 residues. Germline-derived CDR1 and CDR2 are DFQATT and SNEGSKA (reference sequence). V lost 5 bases, J lost 4 bases, and 9 bases lay in between. The CDR3 DNA sequence: TGCAGTGCTGGTTGGCGTAATCAGCCCCAGCATTTT. Its translation is CSAGWRNQPQHF.

This clonotype was counted only a few times. The chain is built from TRBV5-1 and TRBJ1-4; 7 bases agree with TRBD1. Germline CDR1 SGHRS, CDR2 YFSETQ. There are 15 residues in the CDR3. V was pared by 4 bases and J by 4 bases, with 7 bases of the junction left unmatched. DNA of the CDR3: TGCGCCAGCAGCGGGGGGGACAGCCGTAATGAAAAACTGTTTTTT. Translating gives CASSGGDSRNEKLFF. The whole variable domain, filled in from reference TRBV5-1 and TRBJ1-4, reads KAGVTQTPRYLIKTRGQQVTLSCSPISGHRSVSWYQQTPGQGLQFLFEYFSETQRNKGNFPGRFSGRQFSNSRSEMNVSTLELGDSALYLCASSGGDSRNEKLFFGSGTQLSVL.

The table lists this clonotype with a few counts. The chain employs TRBV20-1 and TRBJ2-3; tentatively, D is TRBD1 or TRBD2 (5 bases each). Per the germline V gene, CDR1 is DFQATT and CDR2 is SNEGSKA (reference sequence). With 7 bases removed from V and 3 bases from J, the gap between germline ends came to 14 bases. The CDR3 is 13 amino acids. DNA for the CDR3: TGCAGTGTCGGAGCTTGGGGGACAGATACGCAGTATTTT. Protein sequence: CSVGAWGTDTQYF.

The J gene is TRBJ1-5, the V gene TRBV10-3; 7 bases fit TRBD1. The V gene's germline CDR1 is ENHRY and CDR2 SYGVKD. The ends lost 3 bases at V and 3 bases at J; junction bases unmatched: 8. This CDR3 spans 16 amino acids. This CDR3 is CAISDATGSHNQPQHF. CDR3 nucleotide sequence: TGTGCCATCAGTGATGCGACAGGGAGCCACAATCAGCCCCAGCATTTT.